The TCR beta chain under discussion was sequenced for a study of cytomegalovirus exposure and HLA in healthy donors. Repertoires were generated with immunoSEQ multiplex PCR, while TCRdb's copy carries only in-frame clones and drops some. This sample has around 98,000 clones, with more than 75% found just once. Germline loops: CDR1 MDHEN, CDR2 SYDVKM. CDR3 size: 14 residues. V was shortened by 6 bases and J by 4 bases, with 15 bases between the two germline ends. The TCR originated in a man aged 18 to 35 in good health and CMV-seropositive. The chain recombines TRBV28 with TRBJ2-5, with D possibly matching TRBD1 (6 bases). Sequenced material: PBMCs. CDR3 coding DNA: TGTGCCAGCAGCACCGGGACAACTGGAGAGACCCAGTACTTC. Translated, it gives CASSTGTTGETQYF.